The rows below give T cell receptor beta chains drawn from one sample of a study of T-cell reconstitution after alpha-beta-depleted transplantation in children. TCRdb itself ran the PCR reads through MiXCR, one entry per CDR3 protein. The table lists around 370,000 distinct CDR3 sequences, approximately 10% of them singletons, with around 2.3% in the top ten. The source was PBMCs from the stem cell graft donor, collected from the stem cell graft. All receptors come from a human donor who donated a stem cell graft to a child with acute lymphoblastic leukemia. Both conserved end residues are part of each CDR3. The D gene is left open where the match is weak. Part of the rows lack a size; the others show once, few, many or a class for expanded clones.

TRBJ2-5 | TRBV12-3/TRBV12-4 | TRBD2 | . | CASRTSGRAWETQYF | TGTGCCAGCAGGACTAGCGGGAGGGCCTGGGAGACCCAGTACTTC
TRBJ2-7 | TRBV11-3 | . | . | CASSLRHGIYEQYF | TGTGCCAGCAGCTTAAGACACGGGATTTACGAGCAGTACTTC
TRBJ2-3 | TRBV7-2 | TRBD1 | . | CASSTGTGARRQYF | TGTGCCAGCAGCACAGGGACAGGAGCCAGGCGGCAGTATTTT
TRBJ2-5 | TRBV24-1 | TRBD1 | few | CATSDPRQGGEKETQYF | TGTGCCACCAGTGATCCCAGACAGGGCGGAGAGAAAGAGACCCAGTACTTC
TRBJ2-1 | TRBV5-4 | TRBD2 | few | CASSTGTTKFSYNEQFF | TGTGCCAGCAGTACCGGGACTACGAAATTCTCCTACAATGAGCAGTTCTTC
TRBJ2-5 | TRBV19 | TRBD2 | . | CARGTSPPRRDQYF | TGTGCCAGGGGGACTAGCCCGCCTCGAAGGGACCAGTACTTC
TRBJ1-1 | TRBV29-1 | . | few | CSATNTEAFF | TGCAGCGCCACTAACACTGAAGCTTTCTTT
TRBJ2-7 | TRBV7-9 | TRBD2 | few | CASSPGTTTYEQYF | TGTGCCAGCAGCCCGGGGACTACGACCTACGAGCAGTACTTC
TRBJ2-7 | TRBV11-3 | TRBD2 | few | CASSLVNIGLAGVESYEQYF | TGTGCCAGCAGCTTAGTAAACATCGGACTAGCGGGAGTTGAATCCTACGAGCAGTACTTC
TRBJ2-7 | TRBV7-8 | . | many | CASSLASSSYEQYF | TGTGCCAGCAGCTTAGCGTCTAGCTCCTACGAGCAGTACTTC
TRBJ2-1 | TRBV29-1 | TRBD1 | few | CSVEDVGDRGENEQFF | TGCAGCGTTGAAGATGTCGGGGACAGGGGAGAAAATGAGCAGTTCTTC
TRBJ2-2 | TRBV10-3 | TRBD2 | . | CAISSGRKDTGELFF | TGTGCCATCAGTAGCGGGAGGAAGGACACCGGGGAGCTGTTTTTT
TRBJ2-7 | TRBV6-1 | . | . | CASSEGQEHYEQYF | TGTGCCAGCAGTGAAGGGCAGGAGCACTACGAGCAGTACTTC
TRBJ2-2 | TRBV29-1 | . | . | CSVEFQGYTGELFF | TGCAGCGTTGAGTTCCAGGGGTACACCGGGGAGCTGTTTTTT
TRBJ2-1 | TRBV9 | . | . | CASSFTDRNEQFF | TGTGCCAGCAGCTTTACGGACCGGAATGAGCAGTTCTTC
TRBJ1-2 | TRBV18 | TRBD1 | few | CASSHRTGRIYGYTF | TGTGCCAGCTCACACCGGACAGGGCGCATCTATGGCTACACCTTC
TRBJ1-6 | TRBV7-2 | TRBD1 | few | CASSSPPGQGNSPLHF | TGTGCCAGCAGCTCCCCCCCTGGACAGGGTAATTCACCCCTCCACTTT
TRBJ2-7 | TRBV25-1 | TRBD1 | few | CASSPTGFSEQYF | TGTGCCAGCAGTCCGACAGGGTTTTCCGAGCAGTACTTC
TRBJ1-1 | TRBV12-3/TRBV12-4 | . | . | CASSFPPPMNTEAFF | TGTGCCAGCAGTTTTCCGCCGCCCATGAACACTGAAGCTTTCTTT
TRBJ1-5 | TRBV6-2/TRBV6-3 | TRBD1 | few | CASSPRTGPKNQPQHF | TGTGCCAGCAGTCCCCGGACAGGCCCTAAGAATCAGCCCCAGCATTTT
TRBJ1-1 | TRBV7-9 | . | . | CASSLAVAGNTEAFF | TGTGCCAGCAGCTTAGCGGTAGCGGGGAACACTGAAGCTTTCTTT
TRBJ2-5 | TRBV20-1 | TRBD1 | . | CSARGTGGTETQYF | TGCAGTGCTAGGGGGACAGGGGGGACGGAGACCCAGTACTTC
TRBJ1-5 | TRBV9 | . | many | CASSGGESGPGGPQHF | TGTGCCAGCAGCGGAGGGGAATCGGGGCCCGGTGGGCCCCAGCATTTT
TRBJ2-1 | TRBV11-2 | . | few | CASSFRYRGGDNEQFF | TGTGCCAGCAGCTTCAGGTACAGAGGAGGAGACAATGAGCAGTTCTTC
TRBJ2-3 | TRBV6-6 | TRBD1 | . | CASSSTGEVTDTQYF | TGTGCCAGCAGTTCGACAGGGGAGGTAACAGATACGCAGTATTTT
TRBJ2-1 | TRBV12-3/TRBV12-4 | TRBD2 | . | CASSLGDGLDSYNEQFF | TGTGCCAGCAGTTTAGGAGATGGACTAGATTCTTACAATGAGCAGTTCTTC
TRBJ1-1 | TRBV5-1 | . | many | CASSDTGSTTEAFF | TGCGCCAGCAGCGATACAGGGTCTACCACTGAAGCTTTCTTT
TRBJ2-1 | TRBV7-9 | . | many | CASSNRGLSYNEQFF | TGTGCCAGTAGTAATCGAGGGCTCTCCTACAATGAGCAGTTCTTC
TRBJ2-5 | TRBV5-1 | TRBD1 | . | CASSPGVADRGQETQYF | TGCGCCAGCAGCCCGGGCGTGGCGGACAGGGGGCAAGAGACCCAGTACTTC
TRBJ1-1 | TRBV6-5 | . | many | CASSSRQPTEAFF | TGTGCCAGCAGTTCCCGACAGCCCACTGAAGCTTTCTTT
TRBJ2-7 | TRBV5-5 | TRBD2 | few | CASSLAPSSGTYEQYF | TGTGCCAGCAGCTTGGCCCCGTCTAGCGGTACTTACGAGCAGTACTTC
TRBJ2-1 | TRBV25-1 | . | few | CASSELGDSSYNEQFF | TGTGCCAGCAGTGAATTAGGAGATAGCTCCTACAATGAGCAGTTCTTC
TRBJ1-1 | TRBV20-1 | . | . | CSARDPDNTEAFF | TGCAGTGCTAGAGATCCCGATAACACTGAAGCTTTCTTT
TRBJ1-2 | TRBV4-3 | . | . | CASSQDHPGNYGYTF | TGCGCCAGCAGCCAAGACCACCCAGGGAACTATGGCTACACCTTC
TRBJ1-1 | TRBV6-6 | . | few | CASRKEMNTEAFF | TGTGCCAGCAGAAAAGAGATGAACACTGAAGCTTTCTTT
TRBJ2-7 | TRBV7-8 | . | few | CASSLGLYGTKYEQYF | TGTGCCAGCAGCTTAGGACTTTATGGCACCAAATACGAGCAGTACTTC
TRBJ1-3 | TRBV6-1 | TRBD1 | . | CASSEGQVAGNTIYF | TGTGCCAGCAGTGAGGGACAGGTAGCTGGAAACACCATATATTTT
TRBJ2-5 | TRBV4-3 | . | few | CASSQESGQSQYF | TGCGCCAGCAGCCAAGAATCGGGACAATCCCAGTACTTC
TRBJ2-7 | TRBV4-1 | . | . | CASSQELTVRNYEQYF | TGCGCCAGCAGCCAGGAGCTGACGGTGAGAAACTACGAGCAGTACTTC
TRBJ2-5 | TRBV5-1 | . | few | CASSLYSAGKETQYF | TGCGCCAGCAGCTTGTATTCCGCAGGGAAGGAGACCCAGTACTTC
TRBJ2-7 | TRBV12-3/TRBV12-4 | TRBD2 | few | CASSLKPREGSYEQYF | TGTGCCAGCAGTTTAAAACCGCGGGAGGGGTCCTACGAGCAGTACTTC
TRBJ2-4 | TRBV7-2 | . | once | CASSLVSAAKNIQYF | TGTGCCAGCAGCTTAGTATCGGCGGCCAAAAACATTCAGTACTTC
TRBJ2-1 | TRBV24-1 | TRBD1 | few | CATSETTGGSYNEQFF | TGTGCCACCAGTGAAACGACAGGGGGCAGCTACAATGAGCAGTTCTTC
TRBJ2-2 | TRBV18 | . | . | CASSEQTGYNTGELFF | TGTGCCAGCTCCGAACAAACGGGATACAACACCGGGGAGCTGTTTTTT
TRBJ2-5 | TRBV7-7 | . | few | CASSHAKGDLAYQETQYF | TGTGCTAGCAGCCACGCGAAGGGTGATCTTGCCTACCAAGAGACCCAGTACTTC
TRBJ2-1 | TRBV12-3/TRBV12-4 | TRBD1 | . | CASSRTGQWQFF | TGTGCCAGCAGTAGGACAGGCCAGTGGCAGTTCTTC
TRBJ1-6 | TRBV20-1 | . | few | CSASDDRLNSPLHF | TGCAGTGCTAGCGACGACCGACTGAATTCACCCCTCCACTTT
TRBJ2-4 | TRBV10-3 | . | . | CAISEGSLAKNIQYF | TGTGCCATCAGTGAGGGGAGCTTAGCCAAAAACATTCAGTACTTC
TRBJ2-2 | TRBV20-1 | . | . | CSARGWSPGTGELFF | TGCAGTGCCCGTGGTTGGTCTCCGGGGACCGGGGAGCTGTTTTTT
TRBJ1-5 | TRBV11-1 | TRBD1 | . | CASSLIPGQGRSNQPQHF | TGTGCCAGCAGCTTAATACCGGGACAGGGGCGTAGCAATCAGCCCCAGCATTTT
TRBJ2-7 | TRBV5-1 | . | . | CASSEGTHYEQYF | TGCGCCAGCAGCGAGGGAACCCACTACGAGCAGTACTTC
TRBJ2-1 | TRBV29-1 | . | . | CSVETLAWFSYNEQFF | TGCAGCGTTGAGACCCTAGCGTGGTTCTCCTACAATGAGCAGTTCTTC
TRBJ2-3 | TRBV4-1 | TRBD2 | . | CASSEGLDPDTQYF | TGCGCCAGCAGCGAAGGACTAGACCCAGATACGCAGTATTTT
TRBJ2-1 | TRBV18 | . | few | CASSPPSRRLVNEQFF | TGTGCCAGCTCACCACCGTCACGGCGGCTGGTCAATGAGCAGTTCTTC
TRBJ1-4 | TRBV11-2 | TRBD1 | . | CASSPGRRGNAANEKLFF | TGTGCCAGCAGCCCGGGCCGCAGGGGGAATGCGGCTAATGAAAAACTGTTTTTT
TRBJ2-2 | TRBV5-6 | TRBD2 | few | CASNLLAGGNTGELFF | TGTGCCAGCAACTTACTAGCGGGAGGGAACACCGGGGAGCTGTTTTTT
TRBJ2-7 | TRBV29-1 | . | . | CSVEVHRPTYEQYF | TGCAGCGTTGAAGTACACCGTCCAACCTACGAGCAGTACTTC